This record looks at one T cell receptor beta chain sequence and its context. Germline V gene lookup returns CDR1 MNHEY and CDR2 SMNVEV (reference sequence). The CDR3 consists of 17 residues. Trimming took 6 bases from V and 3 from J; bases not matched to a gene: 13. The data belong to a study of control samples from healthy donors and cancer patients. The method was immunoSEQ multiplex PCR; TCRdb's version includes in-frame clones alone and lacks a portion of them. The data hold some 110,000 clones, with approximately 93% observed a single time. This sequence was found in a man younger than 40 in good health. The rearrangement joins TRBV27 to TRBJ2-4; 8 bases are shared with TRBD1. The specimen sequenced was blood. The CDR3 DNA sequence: TGTGCCAGCAGCAGTACCGGGACAGGATTACACAAAAACATTCAGTACTTC. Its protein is CASSSTGTGLHKNIQYF.